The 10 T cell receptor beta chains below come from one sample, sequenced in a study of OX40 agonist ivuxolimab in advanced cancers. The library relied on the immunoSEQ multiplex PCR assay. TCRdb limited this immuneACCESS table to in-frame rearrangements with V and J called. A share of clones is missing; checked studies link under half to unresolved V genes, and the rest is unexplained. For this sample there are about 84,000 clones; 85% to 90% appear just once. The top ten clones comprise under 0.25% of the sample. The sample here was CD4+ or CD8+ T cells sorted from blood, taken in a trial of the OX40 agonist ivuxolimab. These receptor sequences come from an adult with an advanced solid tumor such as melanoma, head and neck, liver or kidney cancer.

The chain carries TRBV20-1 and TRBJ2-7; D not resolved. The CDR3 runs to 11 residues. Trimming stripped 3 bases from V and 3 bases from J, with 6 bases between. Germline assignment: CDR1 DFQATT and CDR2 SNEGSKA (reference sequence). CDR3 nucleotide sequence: TGCAGTGCTAGTACTGTCTACGAGCAGTACGTC. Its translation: CSASTVYEQYV.

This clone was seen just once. CDR3 sequence: CSATPTGGYTF. CDR3 DNA: TGCAGTGCAACTCCCACTGGCGGCTACACCTTC. This chain joins TRBV20-1 and TRBJ1-2, with D hard to call. V lost 6 bases, J lost 8 bases, and 13 bases lay in between. The CDR3 totals 11 residues. CDR1 and CDR2 (germline): DFQATT, SNEGSKA (reference sequence).

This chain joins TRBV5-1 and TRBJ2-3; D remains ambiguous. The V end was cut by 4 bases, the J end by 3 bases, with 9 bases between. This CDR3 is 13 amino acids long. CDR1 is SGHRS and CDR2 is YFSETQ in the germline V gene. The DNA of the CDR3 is TGCGCCAGCAGCGGGTCCGGGACAGATACGCAGTATTTT. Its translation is CASSGSGTDTQYF.

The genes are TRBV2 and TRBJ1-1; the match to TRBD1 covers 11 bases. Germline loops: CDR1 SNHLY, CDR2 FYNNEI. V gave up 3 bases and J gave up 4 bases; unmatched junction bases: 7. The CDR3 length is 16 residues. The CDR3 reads CASSEDRGRGGTEAFF. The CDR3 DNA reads TGTGCCAGCAGTGAGGACAGGGGGCGCGGAGGCACTGAAGCTTTCTTT.

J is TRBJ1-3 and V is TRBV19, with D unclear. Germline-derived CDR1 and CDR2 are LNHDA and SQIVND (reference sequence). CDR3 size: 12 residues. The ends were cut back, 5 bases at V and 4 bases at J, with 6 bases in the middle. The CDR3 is CASSLQGNTIYF. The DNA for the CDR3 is TGTGCCAGTAGTCTACAGGGAAACACCATATATTTT.

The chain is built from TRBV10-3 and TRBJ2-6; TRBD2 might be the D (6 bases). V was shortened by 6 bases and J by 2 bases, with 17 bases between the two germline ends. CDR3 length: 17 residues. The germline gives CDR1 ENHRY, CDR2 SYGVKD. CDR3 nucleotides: TGTGCCATCAGCCCCCTAAGGGGAGGCACTGGGGCCAACGTCCTGACTTTC. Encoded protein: CAISPLRGGTGANVLTF.

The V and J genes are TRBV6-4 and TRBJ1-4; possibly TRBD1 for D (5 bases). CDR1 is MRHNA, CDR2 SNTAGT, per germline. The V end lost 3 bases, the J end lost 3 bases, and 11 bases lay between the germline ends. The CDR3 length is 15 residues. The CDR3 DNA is TGTGCCAGCAGTGAACGGGTAGGGGCTAATGAAAAACTGTTTTTT. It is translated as CASSERVGANEKLFF.

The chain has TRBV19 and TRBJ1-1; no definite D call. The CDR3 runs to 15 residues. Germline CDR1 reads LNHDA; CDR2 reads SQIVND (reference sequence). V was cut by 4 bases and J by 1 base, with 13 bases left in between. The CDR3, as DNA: TGTGCCAGTAGTAGGGTCGCTCATTCGAACACTGAAGCTTTCTTT. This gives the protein CASSRVAHSNTEAFF.

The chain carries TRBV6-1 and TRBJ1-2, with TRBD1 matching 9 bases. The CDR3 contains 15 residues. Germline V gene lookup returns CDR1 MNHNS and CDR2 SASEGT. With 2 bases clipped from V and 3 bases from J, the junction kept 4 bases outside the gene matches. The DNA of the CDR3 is TGTGCCAGCAGTGAACCGGGACAGGGAGACTATGGCTACACCTTC. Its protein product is CASSEPGQGDYGYTF.

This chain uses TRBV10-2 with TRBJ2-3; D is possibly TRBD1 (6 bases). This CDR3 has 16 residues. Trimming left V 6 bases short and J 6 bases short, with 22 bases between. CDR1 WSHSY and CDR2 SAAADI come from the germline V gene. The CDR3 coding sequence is TGCGCCAGCAGGGATCCCGGGACACTGAAGGGGGATACGCAGTATTTT. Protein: CASRDPGTLKGDTQYF.